This T cell receptor (beta chain) was recovered during a study of cytomegalovirus exposure and HLA in healthy donors listed by TCRdb under 2017. Regarding the study in general: An earlier analysis of about 560 of the donors reported 276 Gb of sequence data and some 110 million unique TCR beta sequences obtained from roughly 180 million T cells. Roughly 300 gigabases of sequencing data and around 88 million unique TCR sequences made up an early release that covered approximately 650 HLA-typed donors. Among the approximately 420 genotyped donors, under 90% belonged to the genetic ancestry cluster associated with self-reported Caucasian donors. The aim of the study was to test whether cataloging public T cell receptors could identify signatures of past pathogen exposure. The study profiled the T cell repertoires of approximately 700 subjects by immunosequencing and related them to cytomegalovirus serostatus. In addition to the first cohort of hundreds of subjects, a separate validation cohort of around 110 different subjects was used. To predict cytomegalovirus infection status, the study brought together high-throughput TCR immunosequencing, statistical association of individual TCRs with disease status, and machine learning. A later analysis re-examined previously published TCR beta repertoires from several hundred donors and added high-resolution HLA genotyping to investigate patterns of TCR occurrence. The later analysis used no new phenotypic data to find candidate immune exposures, relying instead on TCR beta sequences and their occurrence across donors. To decide whether each TCR beta V gene segment behaved as functional or pseudogenic, an earlier analysis of approximately 620 of the donors relied on high-throughput TCR beta sequencing. Donor age, sex, ethnicity and CMV serostatus were collected together with the repertoire data. Genome-wide SNP genotypes for about three fifths of the roughly 670 donors were used in a later genetic analysis, which treated that subset as a discovery cohort. All discovery cohort repertoires had been generated on a single sequencing platform. Class I and class II HLA loci were covered by the typing at four-digit resolution. Typing coverage varied by locus: roughly 620-640 donors for A, B, C, DRB1 and DQB1; roughly 560 for DQA1; more than 600 for DPA1; 450 to 480 for DPB1. Four to six DR-DQ haplotypes were handled as single units for association and clustering, since linkage in the cohort was strong. Among a few hundred genotyped donors of the cohort, an average of roughly 240,000 unique TCR beta nucleotide sequences were sequenced per donor, around a sixth of them non-productive. Summary of the overall study and its limitations: In a later analysis, TCR association rates were found to vary across HLA loci, with the most associated TCRs seen for DRB1 alleles and the fewest for HLA-C alleles. In a later analysis, most CMV-associated TCR beta chains were found to appear HLA-restricted, with HLA associations seemingly driven largely by CMV exposure. Most TCR sequences were seen in very few donors, while some public TCRs were found in many individuals. Presence/absence analyses assumed roughly uniform sequencing depth across donors, an assumption that may not hold. When HLA alleles, especially DR and DQ, strongly co-occurred, TCR associations were difficult to assign to individual alleles. For the cohort, immune exposure information was limited to CMV serostatus. An earlier analysis of approximately 530 of the donors showed that most TCR beta V segments appeared in productive rearrangements either about 87% or about 30% of the time, which broadly matched IMGT annotations. A further reported finding was that TCR beta sequences accurately predicted the HLA-A and HLA-B alleles for most subjects in the first cohort. Three of the identified cytomegalovirus-associated TCR beta chains were confirmed in vitro to be specific for cytomegalovirus antigens. The study listed over 150 TCR beta chains as associated with cytomegalovirus. Because counts were too low, about 18 rarely observed V segments, including chromosome 9 orphons, were excluded from the earlier analysis of 500 to 700 of the donors. Cytomegalovirus status was reported to be diagnosed by the classifier with high specificity and sensitivity in both the original and validation cohorts. Some IMGT-functional V segments, including TRBV6-2 and TRBV6-3, could not be told apart with the 87-base-pair reads, so those segments were excluded. Correlated functional status among segregating V segments might be attributable to linkage disequilibrium, but an unknown experimental factor could not be ruled out. A cluster of highly shared sequence variants was judged likely to be a technical artifact of the sequencing pipeline. In a later analysis, several top co-occurrence clusters were reported to appear linked to parvovirus B19, influenza, CMV and Epstein-Barr virus. Because HLA typing was missing for some donors at each locus, association tests included only the typed subset. V-gene and J-gene trimming of TCR beta chains was associated with a missense DCLRE1C variant in a later genetic analysis, and the association was replicated in an independent cohort. A later analysis found that HLA-associated TCR beta chains were more clonally expanded and had lower generation probabilities than equally common non-associated chains. A later analysis associated 16,951 TCR beta sequences with specific HLA alleles at a false discovery rate of 0.05. It was suggested by the authors that the approach could potentially be generalized to other disease states and immunological phenotypes. In a later genetic analysis, fewer N-insertions in productive TCRs were reported among donors in an Asian-associated ancestry cluster than the approximately 670-donor mean. The cohort was sequenced for TCR beta chains only, and without alpha or paired-chain data the features that could be detected were limited.

The library was produced with the immunoSEQ multiplex PCR assay. For the multiplex PCR, a mixture combining 60 forward primers for TCR Vbeta segments and 13 reverse primers for TCR Jbeta segments was used. A multiplex PCR assay on genomic DNA amplified the CDR3 region of rearranged TCR beta genes. On the Illumina HiSeq System, the amplified TCR beta libraries were sequenced as 87-base-pair reads. From the authors' description of their analysis: Across the roughly 670 repertoires, a later analysis counted 80 million or so unique TCR beta chains, around 10 million of which were shared by at least two donors. A nearest-neighbor algorithm error-corrected the raw reads and collapsed the reads into unique sequences, merging closely related sequences to remove PCR and sequencing errors. V, D and J gene segments were assigned by aligning CDR3 sequences to IMGT reference sequences. For a sequence to be retained, a match of at least six nucleotides was required to both a V gene segment and a J gene segment. Rearrangements were called productive when the CDR3 lacked stop codons and stayed in frame with V and J; all others were non-productive. CDR3 was defined according to IMGT convention as the region running from the second conserved V-encoded cysteine to the conserved J-encoded phenylalanine. Sequences without an unambiguous match to a single V gene segment were excluded from the earlier analysis of 450 to 650 of the donors. In an earlier analysis of approximately 610 of the donors, V segments were called functional above 56.7% productive rearrangements and were called segregating when the between-donor standard deviation exceeded 5%. A statistical classification framework was built for diagnosing cytomegalovirus status from the catalog of TCR beta chain sequences. In a later analysis, TCR nucleotide sequences were compared against IMGT/GENE-DB human TR gene sequences so that V and J genes could be assigned. A later analysis assigned CDR3 sequences and most-parsimonious VDJ recombination scenarios with the TCRdist pipeline. In a later analysis, each TCR beta chain was defined by its CDR3 amino acid sequence together with its V-gene family, and reads without a unique V-gene family were excluded. As a way to deal with suspected cross-contamination and a sequencing artifact, a later analysis dropped over 550 nucleotide sequences that were highly shared and had low generation probability. A later analysis calculated a clonal expansion index for each public chain from normalized within-repertoire ranks of inferred template counts. Generation probabilities in a later analysis came from a VDJ recombination model fitted to out-of-frame rearrangements, and those results were checked against IGoR. A later analysis scored TCR-TCR, TCR-HLA and TCR-CMV co-occurrence with hypergeometric tests, applying a repertoire-size bias correction to TCR pairs. In a later analysis, false discovery rates were estimated by permuting HLA or CMV assignments 20 times. In a later analysis, co-occurring TCRs were grouped with DBSCAN, and TCRdist sequence similarity was added when clustering was performed within HLA-allele-positive subsets. Repertoires with fewer than 30,000 or more than 120,000 public chains, plus five repertoires with anomalous nucleotide sharing, were excluded from co-occurrence clustering. The table was pulled from immuneACCESS by TCRdb, which kept in-frame rearrangements only. Such tables lose some clones; where checked, under half of the loss comes from unresolved V genes, and the rest has no known cause. V and J calls and clone size are copied from that table; D and trimming were computed from the DNA. Recorded for this sample are fewer than 350,000 clones; 80% to 90% of them occurred a single time. The ten largest clones add up to roughly 2.3% of the sample.

Remarks on this clone: Its antigen is currently not known. Base quality data are lacking; no much larger clone is found one base away.

The cohort consisted of some 670 healthy bone marrow donors. At the time of sampling, every cohort member was nominally healthy, though immune exposures that went unrecorded were likely present. The donor was CMV seronegative and belonged to the group of under 400 seronegative cohort members. Each donor provided a peripheral blood sample, and peripheral blood mononuclear cells were used for TCR beta sequencing. The Qiagen DNeasy Blood Extraction Kit was used to extract genomic DNA from the blood cell samples. The germline ends are 13 bases apart after V is trimmed by 3 bases and J by 4 bases. The CDR3 goes from the cysteine to the phenylalanine over 15 residues. Of the read, only the CDR3 DNA is kept; its 45 bases are in frame from base 1. The germline V gene specifies SNHLY as CDR1 and FYNNEI as CDR2.

The sequence joins TRBV2 to TRBJ1-3; the D gene is perhaps TRBD1, on 6 matching bases. This sequence was found in a woman younger than 30 in good health and CMV-seronegative. The sequencing sample was made of PBMCs. The bases are TGTGCCAGCAGTGATTCGGGGGGCGGAGGAAACACCATATATTTT. This codes for CASSDSGGGGNTIYF.